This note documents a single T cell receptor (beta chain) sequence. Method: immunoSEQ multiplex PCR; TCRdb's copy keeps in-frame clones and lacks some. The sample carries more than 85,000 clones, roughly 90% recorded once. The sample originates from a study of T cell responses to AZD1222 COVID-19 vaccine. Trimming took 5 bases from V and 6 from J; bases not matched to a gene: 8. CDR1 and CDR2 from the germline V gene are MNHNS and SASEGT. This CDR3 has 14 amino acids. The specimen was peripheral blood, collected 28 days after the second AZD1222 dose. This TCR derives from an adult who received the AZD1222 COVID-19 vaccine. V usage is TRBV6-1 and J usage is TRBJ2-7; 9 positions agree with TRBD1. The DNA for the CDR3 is TGTGCCAGCAGTTATGGACAGGGGTATGCCGAGCAGTACTTC. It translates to CASSYGQGYAEQYF.